This T cell receptor beta chain derives from a study of T cell changes during pregnancy in multiple sclerosis. This table comes from immunoSEQ multiplex PCR, and its TCRdb copy is limited to in-frame clones, with some not included. There are about 50,000 clones in the sample; roughly 94% occur only once, and around 0.34% lies in the top ten. This CDR3 region has 15 residues. With 4 bases removed from V and 5 bases from J, the gap between germline ends came to 18 bases. In germline, CDR1 is SGHNT, CDR2 YYREEE (reference sequence). This chain connects TRBV5-4 to TRBJ2-5, with a tentative D call TRBD1 (7 bases). This clonotype was obtained from a female donor with multiple sclerosis, enrolled in a pregnancy study. This specimen consisted of CD4+ T cells from peripheral blood mononuclear cells, obtained in the third trimester of pregnancy. The CDR3 loop reads CASSLRQGGPETQYF. The CDR3 DNA sequence: TGTGCCAGCAGCCTGCGACAGGGAGGTCCGGAGACCCAGTACTTC. Based on the CDR3 plus reference TRBV5-4 and TRBJ2-5, the full variable domain is ETGVTQSPTHLIKTRGQQVTLRCSSQSGHNTVSWYQQALGQGPQFIFQYYREEENGRGNFPPRFSGLQFPNYSSELNVNALELDDSALYLCASSLRQGGPETQYFGPGTRLLVL.